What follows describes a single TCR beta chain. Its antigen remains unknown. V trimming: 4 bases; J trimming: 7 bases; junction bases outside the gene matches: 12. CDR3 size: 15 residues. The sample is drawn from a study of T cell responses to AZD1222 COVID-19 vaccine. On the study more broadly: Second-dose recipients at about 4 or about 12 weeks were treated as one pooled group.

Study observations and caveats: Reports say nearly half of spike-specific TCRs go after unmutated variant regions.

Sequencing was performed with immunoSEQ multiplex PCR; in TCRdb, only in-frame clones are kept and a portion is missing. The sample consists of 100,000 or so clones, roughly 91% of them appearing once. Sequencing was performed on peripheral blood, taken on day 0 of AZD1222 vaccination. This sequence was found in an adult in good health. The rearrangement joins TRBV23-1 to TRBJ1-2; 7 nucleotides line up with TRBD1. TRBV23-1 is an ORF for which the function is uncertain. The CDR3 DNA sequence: TGCGCCAGCAGTCGAAAACCGACAGGGCAGTCTGGCTACACCTTC. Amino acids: CASSRKPTGQSGYTF.